This TCR beta chain was captured in a study of blood T cell repertoires in COVID-19. This CDR3 is 16 amino acids long. J lost 5 bases, V lost 0 bases, and 8 bases had no gene match. CDR1 and CDR2 from the germline V gene are LGHDT and YNNKEL (reference sequence). TCRdb keeps only in-frame clones here, not all; method: immunoSEQ multiplex PCR. The sample holds fewer than 250,000 clones, around 80% seen once. The sequenced sample consisted of peripheral blood. The genes are TRBV3-1 (or the pseudogene TRBV3-2) and TRBJ2-5; 8 bases line up with TRBD2. This clonotype was sampled from a woman of 80 years or more with COVID-19, enrolled during active disease. Written as DNA, the CDR3 is TGTGCCAGCAGCCAAGATTCGGGGGGGCCAGGGGAGACCCAGTACTTC. Its translation: CASSQDSGGPGETQYF.